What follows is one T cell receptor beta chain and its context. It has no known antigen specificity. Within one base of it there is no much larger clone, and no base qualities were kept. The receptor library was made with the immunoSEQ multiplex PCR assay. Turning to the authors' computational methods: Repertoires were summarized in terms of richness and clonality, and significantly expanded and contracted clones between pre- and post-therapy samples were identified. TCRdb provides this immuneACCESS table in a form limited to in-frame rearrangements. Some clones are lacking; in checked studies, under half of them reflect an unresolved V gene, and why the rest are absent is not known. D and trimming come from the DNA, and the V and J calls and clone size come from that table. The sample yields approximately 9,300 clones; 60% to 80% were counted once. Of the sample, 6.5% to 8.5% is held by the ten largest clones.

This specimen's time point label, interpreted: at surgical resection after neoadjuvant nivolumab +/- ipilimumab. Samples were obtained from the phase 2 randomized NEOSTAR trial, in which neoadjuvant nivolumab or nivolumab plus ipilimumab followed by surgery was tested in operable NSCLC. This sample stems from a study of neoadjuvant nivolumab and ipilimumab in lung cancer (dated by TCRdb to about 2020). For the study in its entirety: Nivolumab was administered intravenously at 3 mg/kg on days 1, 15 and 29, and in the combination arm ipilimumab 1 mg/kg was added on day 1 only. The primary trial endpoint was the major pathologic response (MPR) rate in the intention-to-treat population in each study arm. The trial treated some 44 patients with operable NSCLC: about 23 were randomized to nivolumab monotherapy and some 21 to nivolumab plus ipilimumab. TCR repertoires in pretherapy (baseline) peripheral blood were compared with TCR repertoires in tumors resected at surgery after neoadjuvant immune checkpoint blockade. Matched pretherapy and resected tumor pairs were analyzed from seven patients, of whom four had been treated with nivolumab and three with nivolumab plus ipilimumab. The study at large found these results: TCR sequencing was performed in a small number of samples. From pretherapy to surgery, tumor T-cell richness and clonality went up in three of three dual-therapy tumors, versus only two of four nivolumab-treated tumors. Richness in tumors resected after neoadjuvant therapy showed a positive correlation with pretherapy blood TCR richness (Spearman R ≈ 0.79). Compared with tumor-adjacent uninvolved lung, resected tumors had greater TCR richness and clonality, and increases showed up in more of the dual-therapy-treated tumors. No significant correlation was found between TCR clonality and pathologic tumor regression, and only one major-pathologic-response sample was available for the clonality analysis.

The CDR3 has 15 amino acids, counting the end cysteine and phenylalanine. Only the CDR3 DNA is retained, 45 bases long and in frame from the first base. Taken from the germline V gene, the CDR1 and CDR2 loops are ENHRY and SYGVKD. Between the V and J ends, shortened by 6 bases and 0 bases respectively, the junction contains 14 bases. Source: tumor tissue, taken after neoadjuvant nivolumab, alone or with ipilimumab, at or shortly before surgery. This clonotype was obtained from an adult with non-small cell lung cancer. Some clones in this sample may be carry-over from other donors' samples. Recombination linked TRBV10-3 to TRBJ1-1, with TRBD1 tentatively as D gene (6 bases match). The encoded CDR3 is CAIRRTGAMNTEAFF. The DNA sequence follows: TGTGCCATCAGGCGAACGGGGGCAATGAACACTGAAGCTTTCTTT.